Here is one TCR beta chain with its context. The antigen is not known. The sample belongs to a study of cytotoxic CD8 clonotypes in ibrutinib-treated CLL. The study, taken as a whole, reports: Public clonotypes (which were uncommon) either contracted or remained stable on treatment.

Assay used: immunoSEQ multiplex PCR; TCRdb lists only in-frame clones, some missing. Of around 250,000 clones in the sample, 70% are singletons; the top ten hold approximately 15%. V lost 3 bases and J lost 4, with 10 bases in between. This CDR3 contains 12 residues. CDR1 is SQVTM and CDR2 is ANQGSEA in the germline V gene. The gene calls are TRBV29-1 and TRBJ2-7; either TRBD1 or TRBD2 may supply D (5 bases each). The clonotype was recovered from a human donor with chronic lymphocytic leukemia. The sample in question was PBMCs, obtained after 24 months of ibrutinib treatment. The DNA for the CDR3 is TGCAGCGTTGAGAGGGGAAGGTACGAGCAGTACTTC. Residues: CSVERGRYEQYF.